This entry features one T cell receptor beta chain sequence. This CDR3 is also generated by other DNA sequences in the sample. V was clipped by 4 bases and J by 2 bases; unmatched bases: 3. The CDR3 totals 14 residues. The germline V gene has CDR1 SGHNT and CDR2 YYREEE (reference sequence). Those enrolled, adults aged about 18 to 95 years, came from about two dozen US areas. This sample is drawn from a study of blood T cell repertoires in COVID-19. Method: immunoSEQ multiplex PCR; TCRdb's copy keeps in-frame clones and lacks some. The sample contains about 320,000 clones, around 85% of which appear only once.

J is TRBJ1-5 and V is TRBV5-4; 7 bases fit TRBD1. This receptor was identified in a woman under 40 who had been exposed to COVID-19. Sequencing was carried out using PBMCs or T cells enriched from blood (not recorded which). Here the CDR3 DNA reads TGTGCCAGCAGCCTTCAGGGGGGCAATCAGCCCCAGCATTTT. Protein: CASSLQGGNQPQHF.